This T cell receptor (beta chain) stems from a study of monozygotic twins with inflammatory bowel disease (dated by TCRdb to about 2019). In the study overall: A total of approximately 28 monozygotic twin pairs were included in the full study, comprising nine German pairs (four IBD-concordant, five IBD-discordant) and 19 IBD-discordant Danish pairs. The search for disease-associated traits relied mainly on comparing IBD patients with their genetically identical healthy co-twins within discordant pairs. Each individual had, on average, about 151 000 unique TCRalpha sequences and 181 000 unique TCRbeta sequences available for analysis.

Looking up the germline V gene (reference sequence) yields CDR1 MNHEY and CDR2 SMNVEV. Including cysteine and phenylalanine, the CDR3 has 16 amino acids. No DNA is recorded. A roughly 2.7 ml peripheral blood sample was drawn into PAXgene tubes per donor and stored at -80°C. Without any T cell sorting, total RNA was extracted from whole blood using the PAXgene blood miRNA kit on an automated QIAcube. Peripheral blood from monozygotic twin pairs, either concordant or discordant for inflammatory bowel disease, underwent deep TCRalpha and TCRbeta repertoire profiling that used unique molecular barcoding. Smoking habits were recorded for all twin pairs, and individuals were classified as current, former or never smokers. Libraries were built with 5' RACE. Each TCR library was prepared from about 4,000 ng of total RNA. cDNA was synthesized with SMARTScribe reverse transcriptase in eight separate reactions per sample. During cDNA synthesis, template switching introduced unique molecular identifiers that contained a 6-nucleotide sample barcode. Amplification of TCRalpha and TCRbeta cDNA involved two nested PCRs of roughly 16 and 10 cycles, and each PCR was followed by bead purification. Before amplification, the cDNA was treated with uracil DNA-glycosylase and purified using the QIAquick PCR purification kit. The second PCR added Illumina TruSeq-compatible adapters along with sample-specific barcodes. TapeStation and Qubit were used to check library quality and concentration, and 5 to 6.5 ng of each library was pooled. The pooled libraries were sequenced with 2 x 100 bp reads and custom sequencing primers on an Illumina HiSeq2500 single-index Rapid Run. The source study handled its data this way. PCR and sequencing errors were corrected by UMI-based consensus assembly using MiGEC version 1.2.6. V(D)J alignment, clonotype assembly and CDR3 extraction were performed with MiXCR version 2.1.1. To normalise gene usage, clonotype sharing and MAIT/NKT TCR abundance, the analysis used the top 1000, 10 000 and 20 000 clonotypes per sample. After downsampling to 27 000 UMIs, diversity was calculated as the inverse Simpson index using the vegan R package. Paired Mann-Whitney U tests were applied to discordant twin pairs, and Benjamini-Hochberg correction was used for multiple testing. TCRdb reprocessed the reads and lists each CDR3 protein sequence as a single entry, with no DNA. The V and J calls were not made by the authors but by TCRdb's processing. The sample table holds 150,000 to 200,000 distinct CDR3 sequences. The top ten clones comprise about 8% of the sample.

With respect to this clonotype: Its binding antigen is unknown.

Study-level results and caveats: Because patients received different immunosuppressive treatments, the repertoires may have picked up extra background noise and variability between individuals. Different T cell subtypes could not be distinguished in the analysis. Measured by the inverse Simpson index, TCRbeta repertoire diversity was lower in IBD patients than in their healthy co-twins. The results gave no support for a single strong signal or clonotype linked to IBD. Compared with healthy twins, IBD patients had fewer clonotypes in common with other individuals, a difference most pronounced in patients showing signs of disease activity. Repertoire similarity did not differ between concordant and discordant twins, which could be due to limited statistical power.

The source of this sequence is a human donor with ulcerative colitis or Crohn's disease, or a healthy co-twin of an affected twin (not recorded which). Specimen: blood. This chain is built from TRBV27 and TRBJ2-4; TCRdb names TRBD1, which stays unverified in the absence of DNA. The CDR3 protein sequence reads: CASSLRSPGAGNIQYF.